This is a list of T cell receptor beta chains from one sample in a study of cytomegalovirus exposure and HLA in healthy donors. The assay was immunoSEQ multiplex PCR, and TCRdb's table has in-frame clones only and misses some. The sample shows around 140,000 clones, roughly three quarters of them seen only once. The sequenced material came from PBMCs. The receptors were sampled from an older woman in good health and CMV-seronegative. Each CDR3 is given with its conserved first and last residue. The D gene is left open where the match is weak. Clone size is stated in some rows and not others, as once, few, many or a class when expanded.

V	D	J	size	DNA	CDR3
TRBV6-5	TRBD1	TRBJ2-7	.	TGTGCCAGCAGTTACGACAGGGCCGCAAACTACGAGCAGTACTTC	CASSYDRAANYEQYF
TRBV27	TRBD1	TRBJ1-1	.	TGTGCCAGCAGTGCAGGAAAGACAGGGGTCGTTATAAACACTGAAGCTTTCTTT	CASSAGKTGVVINTEAFF
TRBV6-1	.	TRBJ2-7	.	TGTGCCAGCAGTGAAACGGAACAGGAAGCCTACGAGCAGTACTTC	CASSETEQEAYEQYF
TRBV7-9	.	TRBJ2-3	.	TGTGCCAGCAGCTTGCTAGCCATTAGCACAGATACGCAGTATTTT	CASSLLAISTDTQYF
TRBV7-3	TRBD2	TRBJ2-3	.	TGTGCCAGCAGCTTGACTAGCGGGAGCACAGATACGCAGTATTTT	CASSLTSGSTDTQYF
TRBV18	TRBD1	TRBJ2-1	.	TGTGCCAGCTCACCGAATCAGGACAGGACCAATGAGCAGTTCTTC	CASSPNQDRTNEQFF
TRBV13	TRBD1	TRBJ2-5	.	TGTGCCAGCAGCCAGGAAACAGGGGACGAAAAAGAGACCCAGTACTTC	CASSQETGDEKETQYF
TRBV5-4	.	TRBJ2-1	once	TGTGCCAGCAGTCCGGACAGATACAATGAGCAGTTCTTC	CASSPDRYNEQFF
TRBV7-3	TRBD2	TRBJ2-3	once	TGTGCCAGCAGCTCCGGGGGGGCCAGAGATACGCAGTATTTT	CASSSGGARDTQYF
TRBV7-9	.	TRBJ2-3	.	TGTGCCAGCAGCCCCGTCAGGGTCCAAAGCACAGATACGCAGTATTTT	CASSPVRVQSTDTQYF
TRBV29-1	.	TRBJ1-2	.	TGCAGCGTTGAAGGAGGGTGGGCAGGTGGAAGCTATGGCTACACCTTC	CSVEGGWAGGSYGYTF
TRBV2	TRBD1	TRBJ1-1	.	TGTGCCAGCAGGGAGTCCCGGGACAGTAAAGCTTTCTTT	CASRESRDSKAFF
TRBV6-5	.	TRBJ2-3	.	TGTGCCACCAGCGCGGCAGATACGCAGTATTTT	CATSAADTQYF
TRBV7-9	TRBD1	TRBJ1-2	.	TGTGCCAGCAGCTCGGACAGGGGGCGCTCGGACTATGACTACACCTTC	CASSSDRGRSDYDYTF
TRBV5-1	.	TRBJ2-4	.	TGCGCCAGCAGCTTGGAGATCGGGGGAGTAGGCAAAAACATTCAGTACTTC	CASSLEIGGVGKNIQYF
TRBV5-1	TRBD1	TRBJ2-5	few	TGCGCCAGCAGCTTACAGGGGCTGCCCCAAGAGACCCAGTACTTC	CASSLQGLPQETQYF
TRBV2	.	TRBJ2-3	few	TGTGCCAGCAGTGAAGCGCGGGCTCCTGGGCGGTATTTT	CASSEARAPGRYF
TRBV5-4	.	TRBJ1-6	.	TGTGCCAGCAGCAACCTGGACGACAGATTCAGTTCACCCCTCCACTTT	CASSNLDDRFSSPLHF
TRBV6-1	.	TRBJ2-3	.	TGTGCCAGCAGTGAAGCTGGCGGGAAACGAGCAGATACGCAGTATTTT	CASSEAGGKRADTQYF
TRBV15	.	TRBJ2-2	.	TGTGCCACCAGCAGGCCGCGAGGGCGCACCGGGGAGCTGTTTTTT	CATSRPRGRTGELFF
TRBV7-9	.	TRBJ2-7	.	TGTGCCAGCAGCTCCACCAGGGGTCCCTCCTACGAGCAGTACTTC	CASSSTRGPSYEQYF
TRBV18	.	TRBJ1-5	.	TGTGCCAGCTCACCGGCGGGGGAGGTCAATCAGCCCCAGCATTTT	CASSPAGEVNQPQHF
TRBV5-1	TRBD2	TRBJ2-7	.	TGCGCCAGCAGCTTGTTGGCTAGCGGGGGTTACGAGCAGTACTTC	CASSLLASGGYEQYF
TRBV6-1	.	TRBJ2-5	once	TGTGCCAGCAGTGAAGTTAGGGGGGGCCGGGCCCAGTACTTC	CASSEVRGGRAQYF
TRBV20-1	.	TRBJ2-7	.	TGCAGTGCTACTTCAGGGGCCGAGCAGTACTTC	CSATSGAEQYF
TRBV27	TRBD1	TRBJ2-1	.	TGTGCCAGCAGTTGGACAGGGGGGACTTACAATGAGCAGTTCTTC	CASSWTGGTYNEQFF
TRBV6-1	TRBD2	TRBJ2-3	few	TGTGCCAGCACCCGTAGCGGGGCCCGCACAGATACGCAGTATTTT	CASTRSGARTDTQYF
TRBV7-9	TRBD2	TRBJ2-2	once	TGTGCCAAAGCTCCGGGGGGATTATTTAACACCGGGGAGCTGTTTTTT	CAKAPGGLFNTGELFF
TRBV7-8	.	TRBJ2-1	.	TGTGCCAGCAGCTTACCCACCAGGGATGAGCAGTTCTTC	CASSLPTRDEQFF
TRBV5-4	TRBD1	TRBJ1-2	.	TGTGCCAGCAGCTTCCGGACAGGGGGTTATTCATCCTATGGCTACACCTTC	CASSFRTGGYSSYGYTF
TRBV28	TRBD1	TRBJ2-7	.	TGTGCCAGCAGTTTATCATCCCAGGACAGGGTGCGCTACGAGCAGTACTTC	CASSLSSQDRVRYEQYF
TRBV5-1	TRBD1	TRBJ1-4	.	TGCGCCAGCAGCGTGAACAGGGGCGGTGAAAAACTGTTTTTT	CASSVNRGGEKLFF
TRBV5-1	TRBD1	TRBJ1-2	.	TGCGCCAGCAGCACGACCGGGACAGACTATGGCTACACCTTC	CASSTTGTDYGYTF
TRBV30	.	TRBJ2-3	.	TGTGCCTCCTGGGGGGGGCTGAACACAGATACGCAGTATTTT	CASWGGLNTDTQYF
TRBV23-1	.	TRBJ2-2	.	TGCGCCAGCAGTCCCCCCCCCACGTTGCGGGTCTCCCAACAGACAGGCCGGGATACCGGGGAGCTGTTTTTT	CASSPPPTLRVSQQTGRDTGELFF
TRBV7-9	.	TRBJ1-2	.	TGTGCCAGCAGCTTAGCCCGGACAGAGGCTAGTGGCTACACCTTC	CASSLARTEASGYTF
TRBV7-2	TRBD1	TRBJ2-7	.	TGTGCCAGCAGCTCGACAGGGGTGGGACCCTACGAGCAGTACTTC	CASSSTGVGPYEQYF
TRBV11-2	.	TRBJ1-2	.	TGTGCCAGCAGCTTAGGACCCCAGGCAGGGCGCGATGGCTACACCTTC	CASSLGPQAGRDGYTF
TRBV5-1	TRBD1	TRBJ1-5	few	TGCGCCAGCAGTCCGGACAGGGGGCGTCCCCAGCATTTT	CASSPDRGRPQHF
TRBV29-1	.	TRBJ1-1	.	TGCAGCGTTCTCTCGAACACTGAAGCTTTCTTT	CSVLSNTEAFF
TRBV5-5	TRBD2	TRBJ2-7	.	TGTGCCAGCAGCCCCCCTGAGGGGGTAGCGGGGTACGAGCAGTACTTC	CASSPPEGVAGYEQYF
TRBV5-1	TRBD1	TRBJ2-5	.	TGCGCCAGCAGCTTGGAAGGGGGCCCGGAGACCCAGTACTTC	CASSLEGGPETQYF
TRBV6-5	.	TRBJ2-3	.	TGTGCCAGCAGGCTAGGCCCAAGCACAGATACGCAGTATTTT	CASRLGPSTDTQYF
TRBV29-1	.	TRBJ1-1	few	TGCAGCGTGGGGGACGGGACAAACACTGAAGCTTTCTTT	CSVGDGTNTEAFF